The 32 T cell receptor beta chains listed next were all sequenced from one sample in a study of cytomegalovirus exposure and HLA in healthy donors. The primer mix had 60 Vbeta and 13 Jbeta primers. The method was immunoSEQ multiplex PCR; TCRdb's version includes in-frame clones alone and lacks a portion of them. The sample yields 100,000 to 150,000 clones, 80% to 90% seen once. Specimen: PBMCs. The receptors derive from a male donor in good health and CMV-seropositive.

This chain connects TRBV29-1 to TRBJ2-2; 8 positions agree with TRBD1. The CDR3 covers 12 residues. V lost 7 bases to trimming and J lost 13 bases; unmatched junction nucleotides: 11. Germline assignment: CDR1 SQVTM and CDR2 ANQGSEA. The CDR3 here is CSARQGILGLFF. The CDR3 bases are TGCAGCGCAAGACAGGGGATTCTGGGGCTGTTTTTT.

This sequence joins TRBV10-3 and TRBJ2-7; tentatively, D is TRBD1 (6 bases). CDR1 and CDR2 from the germline V gene are ENHRY and SYGVKD. The CDR3 spans 15 residues. Trimming took 8 bases from V and 1 from J, leaving 18 bases between them. Here the CDR3 DNA reads TGTGCCATCCGGCCTGGGGGCGAGCTTTCCTACGAGCAGTACTTC. This encodes CAIRPGGELSYEQYF.

The genes are TRBV6-6 and TRBJ2-1; D is undetermined. The CDR3 is 14 amino acids. CDR1 and CDR2 (germline): MNHNY, SVGAGI (reference sequence). The ends were cut back, 5 bases at V and 7 bases at J, with 15 bases in the middle. This CDR3 reads CASSPSGRKNEQFF. In nucleotides, the CDR3 is TGTGCCAGCAGTCCCTCAGGCAGGAAGAATGAGCAGTTCTTC.

Only a few counts were recorded for this clone. The J gene is TRBJ2-5, the V gene TRBV18; the D gene is possibly TRBD2 (5 bases). The end of the DNA aligns better with TRBJ2-7, so the J call may be wrong. Germline lookup yields CDR1 KGHSH and CDR2 LQKENI. The CDR3 sequence is 12 residues long. In DNA form, the CDR3 reads TGTGCCAGCTCACCGGCGGGTAGCGAGCAGTACTTC. Its translation: CASSPAGSEQYF.

In DNA form, the CDR3 reads TGTGCCAGCAGCACGGGACAGACCTACGAGCAGTACTTC. Its translation is CASSTGQTYEQYF. The chain couples TRBV28 to TRBJ2-7, with 7 bases lining up with TRBD1. Looked up from germline, CDR1 is MDHEN and CDR2 is SYDVKM. The CDR3 is 13 amino acids. Unmatched junction bases numbered 4, after V lost 6 bases and J lost 2 bases.

V is TRBV27 and J is TRBJ1-5; perhaps TRBD1 as D (6 bases). The V gene's germline CDR1 is MNHEY and CDR2 SMNVEV (reference sequence). CDR3 length: 14 amino acids. V was clipped by 5 bases and J by 0 bases, with 8 bases between them. The CDR3 sequence: CASSQQGSNQPQHF. CDR3 coding DNA: TGTGCCAGCAGTCAACAGGGTAGCAATCAGCCCCAGCATTTT.

This clone was found a few times. The identical CDR3 is also encoded by other nucleotide sequences in the sample. The CDR3 here is CASSLGLAGVHEQFF. For the CDR3, the DNA is TGTGCCAGCAGCTTAGGGCTAGCGGGAGTACATGAGCAGTTCTTC. The chain employs TRBV13 and TRBJ2-1; 10 nucleotides align to TRBD2. Germline CDR1 PRHDT, CDR2 FYEKMQ (reference sequence). The CDR3 has 15 amino acids. After removal of 0 bases from V and 8 bases from J, the junction contained 4 bases not matched to a gene.

The chain couples TRBV27 to TRBJ1-5, with D possibly TRBD1 on 6 matching bases. Trimming removed 5 bases at V and 2 bases at J, with 7 bases between. Germline V gene data show CDR1 as MNHEY and CDR2 as SMNVEV (reference sequence). The CDR3 covers 13 residues. CDR3 sequence reads: CASSAGGNQPQHF. As DNA, the CDR3 is TGTGCCAGCAGTGCAGGGGGCAATCAGCCCCAGCATTTT.

A few counts support this clone. V gene TRBV30 combines with J gene TRBJ2-7; the D gene is possibly TRBD2 (5 bases). V was clipped by 1 base and J by 3 bases, with 13 bases between them. Germline V gene data show CDR1 as GTSNPN and CDR2 as SVGIG (reference sequence). The CDR3 length is 14 residues. The CDR3 DNA sequence: TGTGCCTGGAGTGACCGGGGAGCTCTCTACGAGCAGTACTTC. Its translation is CAWSDRGALYEQYF. Based on the CDR3 plus reference TRBV30 and TRBJ2-7, the full variable domain is SQTIHQWPATLVQPVGSPLSLECTVEGTSNPNLYWYRQAAGRGLQLLFYSVGIGQISSEVPQNLSASRPQDRQFILSSKKLLLSDSGFYLCAWSDRGALYEQYFGPGTRLTVT.

The V and J genes are TRBV7-2 and TRBJ2-7; 10 bases map to TRBD2. The junction had 4 bases not matched to a gene; V was cut back by 6 bases and J by 2 bases. Per germline, CDR1 SGHTA and CDR2 FQGNSA. There are 14 residues in the CDR3. This chain's CDR3 is CASSSSGGPYEQYF. The CDR3 DNA is TGTGCCAGCAGTTCTAGCGGGGGCCCCTACGAGCAGTACTTC.

This clone came up once. The chain links TRBV10-2 to TRBJ2-5; D unclear. The DNA end favors TRBJ2-7, so the J call may be wrong. CDR1 is WSHSY, CDR2 SAAADI, per germline. The CDR3 is 11 residues long. The CDR3 reads CASSEGSEQYF. CDR3 bases: TGCGCCAGCAGTGAGGGAAGCGAGCAGTACTTC.

The V and J genes are TRBV30 and TRBJ1-1; D is ambiguous. Germline V gene lookup returns CDR1 GTSNPN and CDR2 SVGIG (reference sequence). This CDR3 comprises 13 residues. V was clipped by 1 base and J by 3 bases, with 9 bases between them. CDR3 loop: CAWSAERDTEAFF. The CDR3 coding sequence is TGTGCCTGGAGTGCGGAGCGGGACACTGAAGCTTTCTTT. Together with reference TRBV30 and TRBJ1-1, the CDR3 gives the full variable domain: SQTIHQWPATLVQPVGSPLSLECTVEGTSNPNLYWYRQAAGRGLQLLFYSVGIGQISSEVPQNLSASRPQDRQFILSSKKLLLSDSGFYLCAWSAERDTEAFFGQGTRLTVV.

V is TRBV30 and J is TRBJ1-2, with a possible D match to TRBD1 (6 bases). With 1 base removed from V and 4 bases from J, the gap between germline ends came to 10 bases. The CDR3 totals 13 residues. Germline V gives CDR1 GTSNPN, CDR2 SVGIG (reference sequence). The CDR3 region has the DNA TGTGCCTGGAGTGAGGACAGCCCCTATGGCTACACCTTC. Its protein product is CAWSEDSPYGYTF.

The chain combines TRBV27 with TRBJ2-7, with unresolved D. The CDR3 sequence is 13 residues long. Germline CDR1 MNHEY, CDR2 SMNVEV (reference sequence). The ends were cut back, 3 bases at V and 3 bases at J, with 9 bases in the middle. CDR3 sequence reads: CASSFEVGYEQYF. DNA for the CDR3: TGTGCCAGCAGTTTCGAGGTCGGCTACGAGCAGTACTTC.

The CDR3 DNA sequence: TGTGCCAGCAGTAAGAACCCCGACAGGTACTACACCTTC. It is translated as CASSKNPDRYYTF. V is TRBV27 and J is TRBJ1-2; D possibly corresponds to TRBD1 (6 bases). This CDR3 is built from 13 residues. V lost 5 bases, J lost 10 bases, and 17 bases lay in between. The germline gives CDR1 MNHEY, CDR2 SMNVEV (reference sequence).

This chain uses TRBV6-4 with TRBJ2-3, with TRBD2 identical over 10 bases. Germline CDR1 is MRHNA and CDR2 is SNTAGT. V was pared by 7 bases and J by 4 bases, with 11 bases of the junction left unmatched. The CDR3 extends over 16 amino acids. The CDR3 region has the DNA TGTGCCAGCACACTCCAGCGGGAGGGGGTTTCAGATACGCAGTATTTT. It specifies CASTLQREGVSDTQYF.

This clone has only one observation. The chain uses TRBV7-2 and TRBJ2-7; TRBD1 matches 10 bases. The germline gives CDR1 SGHTA, CDR2 FQGNSA. This CDR3 spans 16 amino acids. The V segment lost 4 bases and the J segment 6 bases; nucleotides outside the gene matches: 12. CDR3 region: CASSSLAGTGVGEQYF. As DNA, the CDR3 is TGTGCCAGCAGCTCCCTAGCAGGGACAGGGGTGGGCGAGCAGTACTTC.

J is TRBJ1-2 and V is TRBV4-2; the match to TRBD1 covers 8 bases. Germline assignment: CDR1 LGHNA and CDR2 YNFKEQ. After removal of 5 bases from V and 5 bases from J, the junction contained 4 bases not matched to a gene. The CDR3 has 13 amino acids. CDR3 sequence (DNA): TGTGCCAGCAGCTCGGACAGGGCGTATGGCTACACCTTC. This encodes CASSSDRAYGYTF.

This clone was detected only a few times. This chain uses TRBV28 with TRBJ1-2; possibly TRBD1 for D (6 bases). The V end was cut by 2 bases, the J end by 2 bases, with 12 bases between. Germline values: CDR1 MDHEN, CDR2 SYDVKM. CDR3 length equals 15 residues. The CDR3 bases are TGTGCCAGCAGTTTAGGGCCGGGACACAACTATGGCTACACCTTC. It translates to CASSLGPGHNYGYTF.

The rearrangement joins TRBV29-1 to TRBJ2-7; possibly TRBD1 for D (6 bases). Trimming removed 4 bases from V and 3 bases from J, with 7 bases in between. This CDR3 comprises 11 residues. Per the germline V gene, CDR1 is SQVTM and CDR2 is ANQGSEA. The CDR3 reads CSVGQDYEQYF. CDR3 in DNA: TGCAGCGTTGGACAGGACTACGAGCAGTACTTC.

This chain connects TRBV14 to TRBJ2-3; maybe TRBD2 (5 bases). The CDR3 runs to 14 residues. Germline CDR1 reads SGHDN; CDR2 reads FVKESK. With 8 bases removed from V and 6 bases from J, the gap between germline ends came to 18 bases. In DNA, the CDR3 is TGTGCCAGCGGCCCAGGACTGGCCGGGGATACGCAGTATTTT. Translating gives CASGPGLAGDTQYF.

The V gene is TRBV9, the J gene TRBJ1-5; TRBD1 is a possible D gene (6 bases). The V end lost 0 bases, the J end lost 5 bases, and 12 bases lay between the germline ends. There are 15 residues in the CDR3. Germline CDR1 reads SGDLS; CDR2 reads YYNGEE. CDR3 in amino acids: CASSVGQGRYQPQHF. The CDR3, as DNA: TGTGCCAGCAGCGTAGGCCAGGGGCGGTATCAGCCCCAGCATTTT.

The chain recombines TRBV2 with TRBJ1-1; TRBD1 matches at 9 bases. Germline V lookup: CDR1 SNHLY, CDR2 FYNNEI. The CDR3 runs 15 residues. Trimming took 5 bases from V and 1 from J; bases not matched to a gene: 5. The chain's CDR3 is CASSLDRGRNTEAFF. CDR3 sequence (DNA): TGTGCCAGCAGTTTGGACAGGGGACGGAACACTGAAGCTTTCTTT.

This clone was detected once. The J gene is TRBJ1-4, the V gene TRBV5-4; D gene uncertain. The CDR3 is 15 amino acids. Germline V gives CDR1 SGHNT, CDR2 YYREEE (reference sequence). V dropped 4 bases and J dropped 1 base, with 11 bases sitting between them. The CDR3 spells CASSRTGGTNEKLFF. CDR3 bases: TGTGCCAGCAGCCGTACGGGTGGAACTAATGAAAAACTGTTTTTT. The full variable domain, with the rest looked up from reference TRBV5-4 and TRBJ1-4, is ETGVTQSPTHLIKTRGQQVTLRCSSQSGHNTVSWYQQALGQGPQFIFQYYREEENGRGNFPPRFSGLQFPNYSSELNVNALELDDSALYLCASSRTGGTNEKLFFGSGTQLSVL.

V is TRBV19 and J is TRBJ1-1, with D maybe TRBD1 (5 bases). This CDR3 region has 15 residues. The V and J ends lost 4 bases and 0 bases respectively, with 12 bases between them. Germline loops: CDR1 LNHDA, CDR2 SQIVND (reference sequence). In DNA form, the CDR3 reads TGTGCCAGTAGTAGCCCGACAGTGCTGAACACTGAAGCTTTCTTT. Translation gives CASSSPTVLNTEAFF.

In its sample, this clone was seen once. Written as DNA, the CDR3 is TGCGCCAGCAGCCAGACGGTGGGGGCGAGATACAATGAGCAGTTCTTC. Its protein is CASSQTVGARYNEQFF. The V gene is TRBV5-1, the J gene TRBJ2-1, with D maybe TRBD1 (6 bases). The CDR3 contains 16 residues. The germline gives CDR1 SGHRS, CDR2 YFSETQ. V shed 4 bases and J shed 4 bases, with 18 bases lying between them.

The chain carries TRBV28 and TRBJ2-7; 7 positions agree with TRBD2. V shed 6 bases and J 0 bases; nucleotides not matched to a gene: 8. Germline CDR1 is MDHEN and CDR2 is SYDVKM. There are 15 residues in the CDR3. In nucleotides, the CDR3 is TGTGCCAGCAGCCTACCCATAGCGGGCTCCTACGAGCAGTACTTC. Translated: CASSLPIAGSYEQYF. The whole variable domain, remainder taken from reference TRBV28 and TRBJ2-7, is DVKVTQSSRYLVKRTGEKVFLECVQDMDHENMFWYRQDPGLGLRLIYFSYDVKMKEKGDIPEGYSVSREKKERFSLILESASTNQTSMYLCASSLPIAGSYEQYFGPGTRLTVT.

There are a few counts of this clone. This chain links TRBV4-3 with TRBJ1-1; no definite D call. V was pared by 3 bases and J by 1 base, with 3 bases between. CDR3 length equals 12 residues. Per germline, CDR1 LGHNA and CDR2 YSLEER. CDR3 amino acids: CASSHRNTEAFF. The CDR3 DNA is TGCGCCAGCAGCCACAGGAACACTGAAGCTTTCTTT.

This clone was recorded only once. The chain carries TRBV5-1 and TRBJ2-2, with TRBD2 identical over 8 bases. CDR3 size: 16 residues. The J segment lost 0 bases and the V segment lost 7 bases, leaving 8 bases of the junction unmatched. Germline CDR1 reads SGHRS; CDR2 reads YFSETQ. DNA for the CDR3: TGCGCCAGCTCTAACAGCGGGAGCGCGAACACCGGGGAGCTGTTTTTT. This encodes CASSNSGSANTGELFF.

V is TRBV7-8 and J is TRBJ2-2; maybe TRBD2 (5 bases). The CDR3 sequence is 15 residues long. The V and J ends lost 2 bases and 3 bases respectively, with 10 bases between them. The germline V gene has CDR1 SGHVS and CDR2 FQNEAQ. CDR3 nucleotides: TGTGCCAGCAGCTTAACCGGGATGGACACCGGGGAGCTGTTTTTT. Translated: CASSLTGMDTGELFF.

V usage is TRBV15 and J usage is TRBJ1-6, with D unclear. Between the trimmed V and J ends, which lost 1 base and 5 bases, there was a span of 12 bases. The CDR3 contains 16 residues. Germline CDR1 and CDR2: LNHNV and YYDKDF (reference sequence). Here the CDR3 reads CATSRGIGRDNSPLHF. For the CDR3, the DNA is TGTGCCACCAGCAGAGGAATCGGCCGGGATAATTCACCCCTCCACTTT.

This chain links TRBV11-2 with TRBJ2-7; 7 bases are a match to TRBD2. This CDR3 contains 13 residues. Germline CDR1 is SGHAT and CDR2 is FQNNGV. J was trimmed by 6 bases and V by 5 bases; bases with no gene match: 7. CDR3 nucleotide sequence: TGTGCCAGCAGCCAGACTAGCTATGGCGAGCAGTACTTC. Its translation: CASSQTSYGEQYF.